The source of this TCR beta chain is a study of cytomegalovirus exposure and HLA in healthy donors. This PCR relied on a set of 60 Vbeta primers and 13 Jbeta primers. Profiled with immunoSEQ multiplex PCR; TCRdb holds only in-frame clones, not every one. The sample table includes over 35,000 clones. CDR1 is MNHNS, CDR2 SASEGT, per germline. Trimming took 6 bases from V and 2 from J; bases not matched to a gene: 4. The CDR3 covers 14 residues. Sequencing was performed on PBMCs. The chain uses TRBV6-1 and TRBJ2-7; 10 positions agree with TRBD1. This TCR came from a woman aged 30 to 39 in good health and CMV-seronegative. CDR3 nucleotides: TGTGCCAGCAGACGACAGGGGGCTACCTACGAGCAGTACTTC. Amino acid sequence: CASRRQGATYEQYF.